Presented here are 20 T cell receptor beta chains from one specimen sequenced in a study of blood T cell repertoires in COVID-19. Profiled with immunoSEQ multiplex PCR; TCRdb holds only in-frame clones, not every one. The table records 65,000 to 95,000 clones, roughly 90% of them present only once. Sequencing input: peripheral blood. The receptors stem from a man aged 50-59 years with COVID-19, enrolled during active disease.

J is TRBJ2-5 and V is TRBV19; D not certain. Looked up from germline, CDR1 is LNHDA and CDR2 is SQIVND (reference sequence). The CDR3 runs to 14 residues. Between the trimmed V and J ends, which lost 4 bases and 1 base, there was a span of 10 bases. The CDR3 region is CASSTTDIQETQYF. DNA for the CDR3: TGTGCCAGTAGTACCACAGACATCCAAGAGACCCAGTACTTC.

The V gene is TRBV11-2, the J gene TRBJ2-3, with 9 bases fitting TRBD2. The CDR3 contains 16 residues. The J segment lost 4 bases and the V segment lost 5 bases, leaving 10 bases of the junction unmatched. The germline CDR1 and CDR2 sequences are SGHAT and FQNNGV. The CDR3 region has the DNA TGTGCCAGCAGCCTCCTTAGCGGGAGTGTAGCAGATACGCAGTATTTT. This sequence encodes CASSLLSGSVADTQYF. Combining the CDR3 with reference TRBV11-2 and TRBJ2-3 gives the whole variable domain EAGVAQSPRYKIIEKRQSVAFWCNPISGHATLYWYQQILGQGPKLLIQFQNNGVVDDSQLPKDRFSAERLKGVDSTLKIQPAKLEDSAVYLCASSLLSGSVADTQYFGPGTRLTVL.

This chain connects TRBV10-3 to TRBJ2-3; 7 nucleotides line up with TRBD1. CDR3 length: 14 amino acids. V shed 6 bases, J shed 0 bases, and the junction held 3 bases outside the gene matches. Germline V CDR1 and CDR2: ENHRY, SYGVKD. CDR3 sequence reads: CAIRGTASTDTQYF. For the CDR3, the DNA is TGTGCCATCAGAGGGACAGCTAGCACAGATACGCAGTATTTT.

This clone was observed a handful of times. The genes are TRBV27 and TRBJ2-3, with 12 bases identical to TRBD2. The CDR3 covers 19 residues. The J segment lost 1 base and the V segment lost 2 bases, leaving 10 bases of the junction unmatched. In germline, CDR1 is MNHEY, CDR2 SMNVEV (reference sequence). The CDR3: CASSLLGTSGPGGTDTQYF. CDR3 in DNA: TGTGCCAGCAGTTTACTTGGGACTAGCGGGCCGGGCGGCACAGATACGCAGTATTTT.

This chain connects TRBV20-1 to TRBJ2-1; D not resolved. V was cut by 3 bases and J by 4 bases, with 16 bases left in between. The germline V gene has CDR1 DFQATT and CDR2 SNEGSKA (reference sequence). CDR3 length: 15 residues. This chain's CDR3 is CSASKSASAYNEQFF. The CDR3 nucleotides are TGCAGTGCTAGTAAATCAGCGAGTGCTTACAATGAGCAGTTCTTC.

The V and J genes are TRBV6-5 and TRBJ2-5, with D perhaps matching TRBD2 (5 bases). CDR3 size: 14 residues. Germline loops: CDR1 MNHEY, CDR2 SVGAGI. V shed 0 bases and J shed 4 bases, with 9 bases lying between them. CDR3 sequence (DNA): TGTGCCAGCAGTTACTCTTCCGGGGTAGAGACCCAGTACTTC. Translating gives CASSYSSGVETQYF.

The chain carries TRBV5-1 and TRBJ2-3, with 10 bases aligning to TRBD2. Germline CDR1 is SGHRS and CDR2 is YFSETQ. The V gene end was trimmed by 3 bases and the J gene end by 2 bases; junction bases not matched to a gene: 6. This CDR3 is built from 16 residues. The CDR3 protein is CASSYSGRSNTDTQYF. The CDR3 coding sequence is TGCGCCAGCAGCTATAGCGGGAGGTCTAACACAGATACGCAGTATTTT.

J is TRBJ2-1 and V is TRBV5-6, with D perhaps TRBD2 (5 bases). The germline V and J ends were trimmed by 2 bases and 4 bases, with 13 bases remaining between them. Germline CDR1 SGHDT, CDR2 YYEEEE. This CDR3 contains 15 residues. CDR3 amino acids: CASSFRGSSYNEQFF. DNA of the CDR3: TGTGCCAGCAGCTTTAGAGGGAGCAGTTACAATGAGCAGTTCTTC. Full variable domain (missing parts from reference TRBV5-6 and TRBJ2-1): DAGVTQSPTHLIKTRGQQVTLRCSPKSGHDTVSWYQQALGQGPQFIFQYYEEEERQRGNFPDRFSGHQFPNYSSELNVNALLLGDSALYLCASSFRGSSYNEQFFGPGTRLTVL.

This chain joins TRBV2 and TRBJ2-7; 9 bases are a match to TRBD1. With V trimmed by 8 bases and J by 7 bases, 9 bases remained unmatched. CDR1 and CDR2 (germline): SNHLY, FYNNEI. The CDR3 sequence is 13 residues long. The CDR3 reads CASGGQGMGEQYF. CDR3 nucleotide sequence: TGTGCCAGCGGCGGACAGGGGATGGGTGAGCAGTACTTC. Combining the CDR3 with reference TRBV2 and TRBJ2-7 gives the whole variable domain EPEVTQTPSHQVTQMGQEVILRCVPISNHLYFYWYRQILGQKVEFLVSFYNNEISEKSEIFDDQFSVERPDGSNFTLKIRSTKLEDSAMYFCASGGQGMGEQYFGPGTRLTVT.

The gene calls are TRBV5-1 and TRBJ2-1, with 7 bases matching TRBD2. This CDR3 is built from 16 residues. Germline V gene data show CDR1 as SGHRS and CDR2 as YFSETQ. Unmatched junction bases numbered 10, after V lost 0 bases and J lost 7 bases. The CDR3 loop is CASSLAKVVSGNEQFF. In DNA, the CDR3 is TGCGCCAGCAGCTTGGCCAAGGTCGTTAGCGGGAATGAGCAGTTCTTC.

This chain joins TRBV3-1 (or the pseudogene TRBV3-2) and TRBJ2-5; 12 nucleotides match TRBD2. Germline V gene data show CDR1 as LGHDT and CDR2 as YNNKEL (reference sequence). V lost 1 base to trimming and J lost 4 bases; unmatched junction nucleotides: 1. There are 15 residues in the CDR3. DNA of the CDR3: TGTGCCAGCAGCCAAGGGGGACTAGCGGGAGAGACCCAGTACTTC. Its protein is CASSQGGLAGETQYF.

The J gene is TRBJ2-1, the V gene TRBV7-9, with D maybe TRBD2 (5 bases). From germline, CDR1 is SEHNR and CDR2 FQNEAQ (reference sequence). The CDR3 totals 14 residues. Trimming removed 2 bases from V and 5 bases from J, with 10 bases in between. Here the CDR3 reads CASSLLASNNEQFF. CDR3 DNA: TGTGCCAGCAGCTTACTAGCTTCAAACAATGAGCAGTTCTTC.

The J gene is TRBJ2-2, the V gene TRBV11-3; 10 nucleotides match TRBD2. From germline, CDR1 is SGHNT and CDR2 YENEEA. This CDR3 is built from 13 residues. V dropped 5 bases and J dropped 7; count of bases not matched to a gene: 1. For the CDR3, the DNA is TGTGCCAGCAGCCGACTAGCGGGCGGGGAGCTGTTTTTT. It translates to CASSRLAGGELFF.

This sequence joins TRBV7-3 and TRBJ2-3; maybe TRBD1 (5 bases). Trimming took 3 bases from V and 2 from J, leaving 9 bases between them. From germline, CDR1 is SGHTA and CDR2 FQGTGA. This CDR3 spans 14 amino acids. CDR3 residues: CASSFDRTTDTQYF. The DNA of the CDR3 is TGTGCCAGCAGCTTTGACAGAACCACAGATACGCAGTATTTT.

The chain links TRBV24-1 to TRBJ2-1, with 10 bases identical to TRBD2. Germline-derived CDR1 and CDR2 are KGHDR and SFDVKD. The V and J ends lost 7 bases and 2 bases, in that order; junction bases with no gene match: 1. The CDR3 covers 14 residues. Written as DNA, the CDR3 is TGTGCCACCAGCGGACTAGCGGCCTACAATGAGCAGTTCTTC. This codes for CATSGLAAYNEQFF.

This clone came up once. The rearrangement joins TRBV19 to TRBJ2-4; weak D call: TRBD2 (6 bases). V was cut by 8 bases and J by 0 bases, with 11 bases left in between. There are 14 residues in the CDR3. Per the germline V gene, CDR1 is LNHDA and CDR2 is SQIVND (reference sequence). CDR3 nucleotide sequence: TGTGCCAGTGGTGGGGGACTAGCCAAAAACATTCAGTACTTC. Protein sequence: CASGGGLAKNIQYF.

CDR3 sequence: CASSQAQGGSPLHF. The CDR3, as DNA: TGTGCCAGCAGCCAAGCCCAGGGTGGTTCACCCCTCCACTTT. The rearrangement joins TRBV3-1 (or the pseudogene TRBV3-2) to TRBJ1-6; D may be TRBD1 (5 bases). The CDR3 has 14 amino acids. V dropped 1 base and J dropped 9 bases, with 10 bases sitting between them. Germline V lookup: CDR1 LGHDT, CDR2 YNNKEL (reference sequence).

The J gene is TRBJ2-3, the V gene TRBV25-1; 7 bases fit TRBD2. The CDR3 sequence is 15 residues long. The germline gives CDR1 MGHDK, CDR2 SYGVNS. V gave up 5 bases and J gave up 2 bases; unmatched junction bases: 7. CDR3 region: CASSNPSGITDTQYF. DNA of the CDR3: TGTGCCAGCAGTAACCCTAGCGGAATCACAGATACGCAGTATTTT.

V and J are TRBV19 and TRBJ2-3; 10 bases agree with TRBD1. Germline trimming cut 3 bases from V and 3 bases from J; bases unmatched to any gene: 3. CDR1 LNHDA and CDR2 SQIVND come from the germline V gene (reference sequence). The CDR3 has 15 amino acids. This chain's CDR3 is CASSIGTGVTDTQYF. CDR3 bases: TGTGCCAGTAGTATCGGGACAGGGGTGACAGATACGCAGTATTTT.

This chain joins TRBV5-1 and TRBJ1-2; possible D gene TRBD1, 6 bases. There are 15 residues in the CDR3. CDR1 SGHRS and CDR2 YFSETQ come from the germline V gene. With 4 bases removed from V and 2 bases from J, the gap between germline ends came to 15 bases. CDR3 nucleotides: TGCGCCAGCAGCCCGGGACACACGGAGAACTATGGCTACACCTTC. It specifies CASSPGHTENYGYTF.